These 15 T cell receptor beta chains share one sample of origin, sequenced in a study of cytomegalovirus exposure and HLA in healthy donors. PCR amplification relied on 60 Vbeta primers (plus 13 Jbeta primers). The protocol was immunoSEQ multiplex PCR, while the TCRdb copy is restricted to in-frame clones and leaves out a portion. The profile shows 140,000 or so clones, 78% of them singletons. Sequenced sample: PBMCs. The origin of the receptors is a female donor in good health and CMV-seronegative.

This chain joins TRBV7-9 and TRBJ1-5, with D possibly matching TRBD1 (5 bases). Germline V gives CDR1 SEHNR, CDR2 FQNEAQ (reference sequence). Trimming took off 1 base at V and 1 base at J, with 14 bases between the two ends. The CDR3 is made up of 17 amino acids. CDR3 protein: CASSLGTGEMSNQPQHF. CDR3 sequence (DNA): TGTGCCAGCAGCTTAGGCACAGGAGAAATGAGCAATCAGCCCCAGCATTTT.

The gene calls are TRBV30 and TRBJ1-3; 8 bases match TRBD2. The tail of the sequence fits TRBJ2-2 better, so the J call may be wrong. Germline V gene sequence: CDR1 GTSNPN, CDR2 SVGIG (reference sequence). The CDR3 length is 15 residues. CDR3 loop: CASQTSALITGELFF. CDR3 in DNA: TGTGCCTCACAGACTAGCGCTCTAATCACCGGGGAGCTGTTTTTT.

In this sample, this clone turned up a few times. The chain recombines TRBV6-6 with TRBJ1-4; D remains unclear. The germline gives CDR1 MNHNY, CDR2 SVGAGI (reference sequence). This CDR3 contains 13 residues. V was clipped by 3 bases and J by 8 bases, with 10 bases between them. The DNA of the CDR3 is TGTGCCAGCAGTTATGAGGGTTGGGAAAAACTGTTTTTT. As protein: CASSYEGWEKLFF.

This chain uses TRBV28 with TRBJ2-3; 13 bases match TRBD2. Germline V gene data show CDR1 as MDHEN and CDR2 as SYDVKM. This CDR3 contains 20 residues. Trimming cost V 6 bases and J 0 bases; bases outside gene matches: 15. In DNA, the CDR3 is TGTGCCAGCAGAAACCCGCGTGGGACTAGCGGGACGTCTAGCACAGATACGCAGTATTTT. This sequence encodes CASRNPRGTSGTSSTDTQYF.

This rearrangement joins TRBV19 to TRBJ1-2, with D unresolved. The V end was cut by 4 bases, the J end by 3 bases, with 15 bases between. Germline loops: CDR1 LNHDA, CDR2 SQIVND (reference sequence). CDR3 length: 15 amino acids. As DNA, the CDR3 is TGTGCCAGTAGTAGTAGGGAGGGAGGAGACTATGGCTACACCTTC. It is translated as CASSSREGGDYGYTF.

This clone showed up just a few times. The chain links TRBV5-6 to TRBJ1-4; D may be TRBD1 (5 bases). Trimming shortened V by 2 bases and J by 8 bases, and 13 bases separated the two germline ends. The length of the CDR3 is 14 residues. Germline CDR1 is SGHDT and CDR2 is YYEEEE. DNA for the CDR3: TGTGCCAGCAGCTTTTGGCAGGGAGGGGAAAAACTGTTTTTT. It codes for CASSFWQGGEKLFF.

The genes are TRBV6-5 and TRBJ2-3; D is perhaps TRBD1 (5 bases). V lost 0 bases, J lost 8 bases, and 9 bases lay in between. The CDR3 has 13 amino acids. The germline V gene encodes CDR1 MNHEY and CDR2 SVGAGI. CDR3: CASSYSRAGTQYF. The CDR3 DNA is TGTGCCAGCAGTTACTCCAGGGCTGGTACGCAGTATTTT.

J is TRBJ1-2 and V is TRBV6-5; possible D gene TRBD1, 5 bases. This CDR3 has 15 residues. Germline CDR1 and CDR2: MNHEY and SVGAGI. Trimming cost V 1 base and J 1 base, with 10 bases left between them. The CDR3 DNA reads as TGTGCCAGCAGTTACTTGGGGCTGAGTAACTATGGCTACACCTTC. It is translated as CASSYLGLSNYGYTF.

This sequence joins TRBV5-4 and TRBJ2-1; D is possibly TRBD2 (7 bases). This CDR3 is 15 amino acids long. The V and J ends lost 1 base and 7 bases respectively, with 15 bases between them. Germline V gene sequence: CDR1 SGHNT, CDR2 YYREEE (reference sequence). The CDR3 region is CASSLRGAAQNEQFF. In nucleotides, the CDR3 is TGTGCCAGCAGCTTGCGGGGGGCGGCACAAAATGAGCAGTTCTTC.

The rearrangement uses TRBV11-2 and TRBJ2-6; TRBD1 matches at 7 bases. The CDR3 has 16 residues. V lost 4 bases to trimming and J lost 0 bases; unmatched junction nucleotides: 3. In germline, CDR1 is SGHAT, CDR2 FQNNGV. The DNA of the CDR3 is TGTGCCAGCAGCTCACAGGGGCGCTCTGGGGCCAACGTCCTGACTTTC. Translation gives CASSSQGRSGANVLTF.

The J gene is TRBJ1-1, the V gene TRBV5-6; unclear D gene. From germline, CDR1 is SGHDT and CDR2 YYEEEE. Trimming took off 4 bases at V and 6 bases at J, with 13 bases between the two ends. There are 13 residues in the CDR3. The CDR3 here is CASSVVRLAEAFF. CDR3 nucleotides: TGTGCCAGCAGCGTGGTCCGACTGGCTGAAGCTTTCTTT.

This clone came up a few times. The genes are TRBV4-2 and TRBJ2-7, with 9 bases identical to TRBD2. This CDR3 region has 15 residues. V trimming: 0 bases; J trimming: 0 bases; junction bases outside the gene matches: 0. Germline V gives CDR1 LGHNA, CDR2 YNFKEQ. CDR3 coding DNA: TGTGCCAGCAGCCAAGAGACTAGCGGCTCCTACGAGCAGTACTTC. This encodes CASSQETSGSYEQYF.

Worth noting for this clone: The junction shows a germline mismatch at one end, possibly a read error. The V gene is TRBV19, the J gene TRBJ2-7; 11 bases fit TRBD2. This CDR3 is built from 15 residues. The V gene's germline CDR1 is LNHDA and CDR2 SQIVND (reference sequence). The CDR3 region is CASSLEGLAGGEQYF. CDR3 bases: TGTGCCAGTAGTTTAGAAGGTCTAGCGGGGGGCGAGCAGTACTTC. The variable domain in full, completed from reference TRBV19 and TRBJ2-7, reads DGGITQSPKYLFRKEGQNVTLSCEQNLNHDAMYWYRQDPGQGLRLIYYSQIVNDFQKGDIAEGYSVSREKKESFPLTVTSAQKNPTAFYLCASSLEGLAGGEQYFGPGTRLTVT.

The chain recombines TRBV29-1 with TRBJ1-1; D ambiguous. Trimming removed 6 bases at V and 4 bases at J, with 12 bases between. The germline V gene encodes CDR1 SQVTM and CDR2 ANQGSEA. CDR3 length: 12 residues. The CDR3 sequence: CSVAGFGTEAFF. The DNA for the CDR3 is TGCAGCGTCGCCGGTTTTGGCACTGAAGCTTTCTTT.

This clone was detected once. CDR3 nucleotides: TGTGCCAGCAGCCCCGCGTGGCGGGGGCCGGGGGAAGAGCAGTACTTC. Its protein product is CASSPAWRGPGEEQYF. The chain carries TRBV27 and TRBJ2-7; the D gene is possibly TRBD2 (7 bases). The CDR3 covers 16 residues. Looked up from germline, CDR1 is MNHEY and CDR2 is SMNVEV (reference sequence). V lost 6 bases to trimming and J lost 7 bases, with 25 bases between them.